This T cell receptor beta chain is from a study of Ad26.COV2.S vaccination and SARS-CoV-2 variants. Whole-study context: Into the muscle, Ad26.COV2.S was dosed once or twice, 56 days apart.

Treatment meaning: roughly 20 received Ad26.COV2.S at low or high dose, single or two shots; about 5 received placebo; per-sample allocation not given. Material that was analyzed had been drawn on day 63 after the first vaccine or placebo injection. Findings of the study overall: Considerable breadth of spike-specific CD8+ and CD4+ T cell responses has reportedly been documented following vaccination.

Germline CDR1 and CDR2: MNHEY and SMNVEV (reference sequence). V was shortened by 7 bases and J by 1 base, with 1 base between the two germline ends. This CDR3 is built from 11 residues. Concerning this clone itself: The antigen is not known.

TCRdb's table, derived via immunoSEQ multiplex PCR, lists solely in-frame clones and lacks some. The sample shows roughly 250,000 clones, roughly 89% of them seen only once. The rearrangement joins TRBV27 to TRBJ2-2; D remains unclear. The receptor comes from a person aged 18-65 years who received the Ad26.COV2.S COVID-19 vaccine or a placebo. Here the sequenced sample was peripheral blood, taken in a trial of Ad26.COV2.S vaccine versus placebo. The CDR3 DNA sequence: TGTGCCAGCAAGAACACCGGGGAGCTGTTTTTT. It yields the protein CASKNTGELFF.